The entry below describes one TCR beta chain. These data belong to a study of T cell responses to AZD1222 COVID-19 vaccine. Sequencing used immunoSEQ multiplex PCR; TCRdb keeps in-frame clones, though not all of them. This table holds 70,000 to 95,000 clones, about 90% found once. Germline V gene data show CDR1 as SNHLY and CDR2 as FYNNEI. With V trimmed by 9 bases and J by 9 bases, 17 bases remained unmatched. The CDR3 has 15 amino acids. The receptor comes from an adult who received the AZD1222 COVID-19 vaccine. Sequenced here: peripheral blood, sampled 28 days after the second AZD1222 dose. The chain has TRBV2 and TRBJ2-1; TRBD2 aligns across 7 bases. CDR3 sequence: CARARASGRVSEQFF. CDR3 in DNA: TGTGCCAGGGCAAGGGCTAGCGGTCGAGTTAGTGAGCAGTTCTTC. Together with reference TRBV2 and TRBJ2-1, the CDR3 gives the full variable domain: EPEVTQTPSHQVTQMGQEVILRCVPISNHLYFYWYRQILGQKVEFLVSFYNNEISEKSEIFDDQFSVERPDGSNFTLKIRSTKLEDSAMYFCARARASGRVSEQFFGPGTRLTVL.